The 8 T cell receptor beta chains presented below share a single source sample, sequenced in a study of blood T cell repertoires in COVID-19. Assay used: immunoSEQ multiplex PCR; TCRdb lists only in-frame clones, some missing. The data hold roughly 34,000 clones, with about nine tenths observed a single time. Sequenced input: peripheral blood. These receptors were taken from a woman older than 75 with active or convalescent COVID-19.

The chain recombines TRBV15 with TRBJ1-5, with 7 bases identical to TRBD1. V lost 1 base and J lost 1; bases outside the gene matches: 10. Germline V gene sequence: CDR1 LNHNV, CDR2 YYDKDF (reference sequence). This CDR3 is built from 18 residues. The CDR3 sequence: CATSRGDSTYSSNQPQHF. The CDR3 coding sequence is TGTGCCACCAGCAGAGGGGACAGCACGTATTCAAGCAATCAGCCCCAGCATTTT.

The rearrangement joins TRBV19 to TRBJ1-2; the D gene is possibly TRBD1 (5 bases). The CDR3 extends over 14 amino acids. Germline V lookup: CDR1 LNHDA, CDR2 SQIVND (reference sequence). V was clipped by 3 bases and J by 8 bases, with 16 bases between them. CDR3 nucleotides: TGTGCCAGTAGTATCCAGGGCACCATGTCGGGCTACACCTTC. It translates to CASSIQGTMSGYTF.

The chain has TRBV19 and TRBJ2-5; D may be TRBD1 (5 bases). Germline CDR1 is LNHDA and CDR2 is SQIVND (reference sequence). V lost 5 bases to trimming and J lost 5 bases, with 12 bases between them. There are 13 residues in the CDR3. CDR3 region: CASSGPPGETQYF. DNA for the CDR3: TGTGCCAGTAGTGGTCCCCCAGGGGAGACCCAGTACTTC.

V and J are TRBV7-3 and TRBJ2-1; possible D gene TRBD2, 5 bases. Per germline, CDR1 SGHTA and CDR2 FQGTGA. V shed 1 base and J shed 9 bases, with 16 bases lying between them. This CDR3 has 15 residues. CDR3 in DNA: TGTGCCAGCAGCTTAATGTCGGGGTCGTCCAGTGAGCAGTTCTTC. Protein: CASSLMSGSSSEQFF. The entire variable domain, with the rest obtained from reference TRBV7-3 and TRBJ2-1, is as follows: GAGVSQTPSNKVTEKGKYVELRCDPISGHTALYWYRQSLGQGPEFLIYFQGTGAADDSGLPNDRFFAVRPEGSVSTLKIQRTERGDSAVYLCASSLMSGSSSEQFFGPGTRLTVL.

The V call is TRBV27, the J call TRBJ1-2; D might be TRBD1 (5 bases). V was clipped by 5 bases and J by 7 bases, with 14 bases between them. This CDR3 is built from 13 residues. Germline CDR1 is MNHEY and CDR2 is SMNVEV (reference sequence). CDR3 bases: TGTGCCAGCAGTGTGACAGCCTCCTTTGGCTACACCTTC. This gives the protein CASSVTASFGYTF.

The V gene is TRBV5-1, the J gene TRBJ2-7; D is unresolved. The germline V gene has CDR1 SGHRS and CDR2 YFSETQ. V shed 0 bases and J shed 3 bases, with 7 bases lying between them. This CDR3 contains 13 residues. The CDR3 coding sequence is TGCGCCAGCAGCTTGGCGCAGAACTACGAGCAGTACTTC. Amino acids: CASSLAQNYEQYF.

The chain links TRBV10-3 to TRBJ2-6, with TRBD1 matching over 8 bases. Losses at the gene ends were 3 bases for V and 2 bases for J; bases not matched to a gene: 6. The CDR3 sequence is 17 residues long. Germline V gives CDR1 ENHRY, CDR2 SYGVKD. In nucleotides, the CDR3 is TGTGCCATCAGTGAAAGCACAGGGGGTACTGGGGCCAACGTCCTGACTTTC. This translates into CAISESTGGTGANVLTF.

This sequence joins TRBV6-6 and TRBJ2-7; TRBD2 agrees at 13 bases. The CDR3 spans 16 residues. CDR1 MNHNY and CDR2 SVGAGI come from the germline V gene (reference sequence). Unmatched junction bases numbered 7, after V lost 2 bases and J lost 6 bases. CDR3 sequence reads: CASSYELAGGRIEQYF. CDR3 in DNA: TGTGCCAGCAGTTACGAACTAGCGGGGGGGCGTATCGAGCAGTACTTC.